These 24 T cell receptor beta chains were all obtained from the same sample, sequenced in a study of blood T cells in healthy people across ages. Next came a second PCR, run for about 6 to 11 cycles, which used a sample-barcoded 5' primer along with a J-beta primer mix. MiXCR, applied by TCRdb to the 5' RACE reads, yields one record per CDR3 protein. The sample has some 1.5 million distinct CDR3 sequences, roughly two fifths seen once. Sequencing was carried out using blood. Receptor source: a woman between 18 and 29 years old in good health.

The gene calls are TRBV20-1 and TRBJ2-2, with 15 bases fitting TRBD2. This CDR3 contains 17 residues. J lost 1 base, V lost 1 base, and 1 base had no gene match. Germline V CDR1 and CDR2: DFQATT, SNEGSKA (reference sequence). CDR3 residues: CSARGTSGRVNTGELFF. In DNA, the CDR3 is TGCAGTGCTAGAGGGACTAGCGGGAGGGTGAACACCGGGGAGCTGTTTTTT.

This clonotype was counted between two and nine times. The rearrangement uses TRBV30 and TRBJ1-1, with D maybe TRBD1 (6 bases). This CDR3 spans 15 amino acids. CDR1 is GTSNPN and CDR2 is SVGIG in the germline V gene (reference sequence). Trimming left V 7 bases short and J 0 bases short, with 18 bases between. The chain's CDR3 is CAYRQDTFLNTEAFF. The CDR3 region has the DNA TGTGCCTACCGACAGGACACCTTTCTGAACACTGAAGCTTTCTTT. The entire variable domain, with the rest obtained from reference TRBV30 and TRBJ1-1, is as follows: SQTIHQWPATLVQPVGSPLSLECTVEGTSNPNLYWYRQAAGRGLQLLFYSVGIGQISSEVPQNLSASRPQDRQFILSSKKLLLSDSGFYLCAYRQDTFLNTEAFFGQGTRLTVV.

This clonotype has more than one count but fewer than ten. The CDR3 spells CASSGTGGRNQPQHF. The CDR3 bases are TGTGCCAGCAGTGGGACAGGGGGCCGAAATCAGCCCCAGCATTTT. The rearrangement uses TRBV2 and TRBJ1-5, with 11 bases matching TRBD1. The CDR3 contains 15 residues. Germline CDR1 and CDR2: SNHLY and FYNNEI. V trimming: 4 bases; J trimming: 4 bases; junction bases outside the gene matches: 3.

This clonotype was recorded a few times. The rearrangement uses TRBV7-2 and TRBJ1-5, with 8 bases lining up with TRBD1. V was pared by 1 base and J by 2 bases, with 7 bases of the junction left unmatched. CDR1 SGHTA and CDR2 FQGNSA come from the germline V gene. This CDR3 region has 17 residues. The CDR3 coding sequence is TGTGCCAGCAGCTTAGGGAGACAGGGGAAAGGCAATCAGCCCCAGCATTTT. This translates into CASSLGRQGKGNQPQHF.

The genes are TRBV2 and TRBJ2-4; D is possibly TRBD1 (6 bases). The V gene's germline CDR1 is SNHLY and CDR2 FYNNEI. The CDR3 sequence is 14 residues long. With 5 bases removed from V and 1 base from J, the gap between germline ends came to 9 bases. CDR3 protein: CASSPDRAKNIQYF. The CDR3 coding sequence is TGTGCCAGCAGTCCCGACAGGGCCAAAAACATTCAGTACTTC.

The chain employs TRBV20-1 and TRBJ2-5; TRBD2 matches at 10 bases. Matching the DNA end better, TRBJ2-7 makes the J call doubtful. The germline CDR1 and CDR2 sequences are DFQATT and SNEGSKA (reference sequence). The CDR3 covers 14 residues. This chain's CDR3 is CSAIEGLAVDEQYF. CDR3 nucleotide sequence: TGCAGTGCTATAGAAGGACTAGCGGTCGACGAGCAGTACTTC.

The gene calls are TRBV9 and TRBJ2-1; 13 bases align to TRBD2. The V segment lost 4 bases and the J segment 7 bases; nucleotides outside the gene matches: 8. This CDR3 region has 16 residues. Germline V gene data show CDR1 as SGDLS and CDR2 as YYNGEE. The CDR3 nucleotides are TGTGCCAGCAGCATTGGACTAGCGGGAGTGCTTAATGAGCAGTTCTTC. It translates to CASSIGLAGVLNEQFF.

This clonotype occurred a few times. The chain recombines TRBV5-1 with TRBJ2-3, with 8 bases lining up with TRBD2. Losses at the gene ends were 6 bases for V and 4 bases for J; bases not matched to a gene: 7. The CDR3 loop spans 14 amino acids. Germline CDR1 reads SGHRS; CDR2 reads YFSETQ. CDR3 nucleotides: TGCGCCAGCAAAGACGGGGGGGTTGCAGATACGCAGTATTTT. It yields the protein CASKDGGVADTQYF. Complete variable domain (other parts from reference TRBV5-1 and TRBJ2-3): KAGVTQTPRYLIKTRGQQVTLSCSPISGHRSVSWYQQTPGQGLQFLFEYFSETQRNKGNFPGRFSGRQFSNSRSEMNVSTLELGDSALYLCASKDGGVADTQYFGPGTRLTVL.

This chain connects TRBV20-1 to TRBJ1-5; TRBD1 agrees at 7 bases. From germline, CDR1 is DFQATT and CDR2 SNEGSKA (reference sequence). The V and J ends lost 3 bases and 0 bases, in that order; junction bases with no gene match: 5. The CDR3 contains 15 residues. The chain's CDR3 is CSASGGQASNQPQHF. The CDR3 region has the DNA TGCAGTGCTAGCGGAGGACAGGCTAGCAATCAGCCCCAGCATTTT.

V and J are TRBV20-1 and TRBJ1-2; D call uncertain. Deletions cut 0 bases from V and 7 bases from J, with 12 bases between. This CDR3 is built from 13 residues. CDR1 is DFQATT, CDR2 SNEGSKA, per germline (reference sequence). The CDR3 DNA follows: TGCAGTGCTAGAGATTCGGGGAAGGGTGGCTACACCTTC. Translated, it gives CSARDSGKGGYTF.

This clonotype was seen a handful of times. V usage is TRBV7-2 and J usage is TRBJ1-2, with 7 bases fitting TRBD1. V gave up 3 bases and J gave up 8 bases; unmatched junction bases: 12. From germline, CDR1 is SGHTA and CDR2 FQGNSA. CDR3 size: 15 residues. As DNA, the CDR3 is TGTGCCAGCAGCTTGGGCGGGGACAGCGGACGGGGCTACACCTTC. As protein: CASSLGGDSGRGYTF.

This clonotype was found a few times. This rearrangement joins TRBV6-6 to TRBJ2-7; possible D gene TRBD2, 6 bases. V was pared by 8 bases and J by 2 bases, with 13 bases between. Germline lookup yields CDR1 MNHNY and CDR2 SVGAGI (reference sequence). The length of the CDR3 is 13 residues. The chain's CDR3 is CASASREAYEQYF. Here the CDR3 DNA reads TGTGCCAGCGCATCCAGGGAGGCCTACGAGCAGTACTTC.

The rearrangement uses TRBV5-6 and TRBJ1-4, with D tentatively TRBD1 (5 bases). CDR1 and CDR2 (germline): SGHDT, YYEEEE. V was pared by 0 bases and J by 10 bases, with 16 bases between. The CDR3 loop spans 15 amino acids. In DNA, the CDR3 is TGTGCCAGCAGCTTGGCCAGGGTGCGTGGGGGAAAACTGTTTTTT. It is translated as CASSLARVRGGKLFF.

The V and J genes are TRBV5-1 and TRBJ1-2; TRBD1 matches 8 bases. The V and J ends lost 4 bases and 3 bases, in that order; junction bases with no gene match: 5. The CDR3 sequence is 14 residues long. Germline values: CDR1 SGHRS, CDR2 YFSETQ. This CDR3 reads CASSAGQGHYGYTF. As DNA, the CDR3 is TGCGCCAGCAGCGCCGGACAGGGCCACTATGGCTACACCTTC. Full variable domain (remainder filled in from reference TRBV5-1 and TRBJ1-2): KAGVTQTPRYLIKTRGQQVTLSCSPISGHRSVSWYQQTPGQGLQFLFEYFSETQRNKGNFPGRFSGRQFSNSRSEMNVSTLELGDSALYLCASSAGQGHYGYTFGSGTRLTVV.

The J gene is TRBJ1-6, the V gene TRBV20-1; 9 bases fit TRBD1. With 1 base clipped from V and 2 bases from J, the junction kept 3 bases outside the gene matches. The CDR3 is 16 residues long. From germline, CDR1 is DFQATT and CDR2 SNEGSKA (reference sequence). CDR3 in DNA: TGCAGTGCTAGAGGGACAGGGGACGCCTATAATTCACCCCTCCACTTT. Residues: CSARGTGDAYNSPLHF.

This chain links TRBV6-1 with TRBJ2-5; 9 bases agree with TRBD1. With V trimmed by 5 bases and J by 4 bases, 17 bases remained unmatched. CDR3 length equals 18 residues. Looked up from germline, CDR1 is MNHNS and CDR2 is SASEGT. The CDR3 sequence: CASSRQGERVRERETQYF. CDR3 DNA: TGTGCCAGCAGTCGACAGGGGGAACGGGTGCGGGAGCGAGAGACCCAGTACTTC.

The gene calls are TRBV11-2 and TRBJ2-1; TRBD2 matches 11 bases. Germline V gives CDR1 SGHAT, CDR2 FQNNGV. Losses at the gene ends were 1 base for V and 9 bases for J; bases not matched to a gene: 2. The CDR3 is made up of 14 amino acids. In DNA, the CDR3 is TGTGCCAGCAGCTTAGTAGCGGGAGGGATTGAGCAGTTCTTC. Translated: CASSLVAGGIEQFF.

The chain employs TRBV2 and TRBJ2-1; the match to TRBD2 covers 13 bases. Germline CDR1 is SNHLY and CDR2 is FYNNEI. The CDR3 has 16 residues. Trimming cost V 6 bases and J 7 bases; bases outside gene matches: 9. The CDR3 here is CASSFGLAGVWNEQFF. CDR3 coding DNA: TGTGCCAGCAGCTTTGGACTAGCGGGAGTGTGGAATGAGCAGTTCTTC.

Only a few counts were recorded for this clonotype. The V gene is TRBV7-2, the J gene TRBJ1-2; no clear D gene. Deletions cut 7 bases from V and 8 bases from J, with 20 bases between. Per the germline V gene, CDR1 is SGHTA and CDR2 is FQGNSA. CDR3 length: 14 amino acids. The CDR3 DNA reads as TGTGCCAGCAACCCGGACGGAAACCTGGAGGGCTACACCTTC. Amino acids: CASNPDGNLEGYTF.

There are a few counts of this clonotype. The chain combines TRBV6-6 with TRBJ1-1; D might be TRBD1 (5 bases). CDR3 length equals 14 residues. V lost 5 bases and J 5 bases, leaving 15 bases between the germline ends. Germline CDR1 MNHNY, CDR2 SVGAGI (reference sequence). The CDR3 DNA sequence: TGTGCCAGCAGTCAGGGACCTGGGGGTACTGAAGCTTTCTTT. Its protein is CASSQGPGGTEAFF.

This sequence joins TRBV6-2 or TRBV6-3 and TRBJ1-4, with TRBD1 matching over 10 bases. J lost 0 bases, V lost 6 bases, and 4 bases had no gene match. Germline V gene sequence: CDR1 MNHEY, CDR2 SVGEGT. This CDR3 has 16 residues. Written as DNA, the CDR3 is TGTGCCAGCAGCCGGGACAGGGGAGCAACTAATGAAAAACTGTTTTTT. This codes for CASSRDRGATNEKLFF.

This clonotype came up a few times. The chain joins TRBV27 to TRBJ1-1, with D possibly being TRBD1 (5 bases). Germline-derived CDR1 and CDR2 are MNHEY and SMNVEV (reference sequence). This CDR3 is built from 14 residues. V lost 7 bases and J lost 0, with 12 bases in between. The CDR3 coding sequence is TGTGCCAGCACTCCGGGGGACTTGAACACTGAAGCTTTCTTT. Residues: CASTPGDLNTEAFF.

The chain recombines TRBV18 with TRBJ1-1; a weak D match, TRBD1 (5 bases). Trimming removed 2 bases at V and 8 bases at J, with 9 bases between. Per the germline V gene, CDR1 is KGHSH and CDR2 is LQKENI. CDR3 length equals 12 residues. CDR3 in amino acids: CASSPTTDEAFF. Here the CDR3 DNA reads TGTGCCAGCTCACCAACGACAGACGAAGCTTTCTTT.

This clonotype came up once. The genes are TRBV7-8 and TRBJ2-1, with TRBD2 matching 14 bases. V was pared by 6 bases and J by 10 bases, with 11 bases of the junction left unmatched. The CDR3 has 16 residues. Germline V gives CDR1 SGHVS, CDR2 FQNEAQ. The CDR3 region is CASRLKGLAGAGEQFF. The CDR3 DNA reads TGTGCCAGCAGACTAAAGGGACTAGCGGGGGCAGGGGAGCAGTTCTTC.